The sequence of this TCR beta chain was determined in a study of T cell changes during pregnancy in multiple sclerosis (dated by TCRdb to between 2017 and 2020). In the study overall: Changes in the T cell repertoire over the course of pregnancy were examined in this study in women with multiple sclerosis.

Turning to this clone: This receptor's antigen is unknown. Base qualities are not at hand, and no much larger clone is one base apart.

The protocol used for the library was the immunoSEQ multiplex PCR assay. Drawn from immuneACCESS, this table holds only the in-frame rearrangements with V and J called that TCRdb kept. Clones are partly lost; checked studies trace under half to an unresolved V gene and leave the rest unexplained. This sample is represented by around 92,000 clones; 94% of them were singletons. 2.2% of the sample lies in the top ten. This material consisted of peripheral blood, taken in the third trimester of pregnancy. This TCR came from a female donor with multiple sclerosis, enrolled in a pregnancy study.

The CDR3 in this case is CASSLSLNTGELFF. The nucleotide sequence is TGTGCCAGCAGCTTAAGTCTGAACACCGGGGAGCTGTTTTTT. The V and J genes are TRBV7-3 and TRBJ2-2; no D gene call is confident. Reading from cysteine to phenylalanine, the CDR3 counts 14 amino acids. Only the CDR3 DNA is retained, 42 bases long and in frame from the first base. The germline V gene encodes CDR1 SGHTA and CDR2 FQGTGA. The trim is 1 base for V and 1 base for J, with a gap of 4 bases between the germline ends.